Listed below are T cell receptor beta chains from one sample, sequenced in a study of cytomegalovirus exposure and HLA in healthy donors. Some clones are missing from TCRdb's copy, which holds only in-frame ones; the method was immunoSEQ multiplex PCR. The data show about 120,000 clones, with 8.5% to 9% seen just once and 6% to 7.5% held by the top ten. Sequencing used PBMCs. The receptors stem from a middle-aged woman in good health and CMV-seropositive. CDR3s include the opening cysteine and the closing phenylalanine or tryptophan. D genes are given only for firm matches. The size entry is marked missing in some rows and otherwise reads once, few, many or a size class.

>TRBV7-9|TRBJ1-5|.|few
TGTGCCAGCAGCTTAGGCTCAGGGGCCCCTCAGCCCCAGCATTTT
CASSLGSGAPQPQHF
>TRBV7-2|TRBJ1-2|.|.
TGTGCCAGCAGCTTTGGCGGCACCTATGGCTACACCTTC
CASSFGGTYGYTF
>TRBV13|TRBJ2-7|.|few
TGTGCCAGCAGCTCGAGAGGTGCAGGGTTTTACGAGCAGTACTTC
CASSSRGAGFYEQYF
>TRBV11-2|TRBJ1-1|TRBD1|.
TGTGCCAGCAGCGTACTACCCAGACAGGGGGCCAGTGAAGCTTTCTTT
CASSVLPRQGASEAFF
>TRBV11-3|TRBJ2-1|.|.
TGTGCCAGCAGCTTTGGGGGACACTACAATGAGCAGTTCTTC
CASSFGGHYNEQFF
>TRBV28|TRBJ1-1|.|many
TGTGCCAGCACGGGAGGGTACACTGAAGCTTTCTTT
CASTGGYTEAFF
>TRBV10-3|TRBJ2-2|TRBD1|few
TGTGCCATCAGTGGTTACCGGGACAGGGGCACCGGGGAGCTGTTTTTT
CAISGYRDRGTGELFF
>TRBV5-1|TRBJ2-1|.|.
TGCGCCAGCAGCTTGGACAGCTACAATGAGCAGTTCTTC
CASSLDSYNEQFF
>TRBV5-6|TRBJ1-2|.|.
TGTGCCAGCAGCTTGTTGACCGGAACTAATGGCTACACCTTC
CASSLLTGTNGYTF
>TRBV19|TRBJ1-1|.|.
TGTGCCAGTACTCAGCCTGCCGGGTCGATCATGAACACTGAAGCTTTCTTT
CASTQPAGSIMNTEAFF
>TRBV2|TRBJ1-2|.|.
TGTGCCAGCAGCCCCAGGGTTGGAAGCGTTGGCTACACCTTC
CASSPRVGSVGYTF
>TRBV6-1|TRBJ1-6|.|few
TGTGCCAGCAGTGATGCCGGGGGGGGGAAGAATTCACCCCTCCACTTT
CASSDAGGGKNSPLHF
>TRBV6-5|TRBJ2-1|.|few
TGTGCCAGCAGCCGACTCGGAAATGAGCAGTTCTTC
CASSRLGNEQFF
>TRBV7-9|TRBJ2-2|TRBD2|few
TGTGCCAGCAGCCCCCCGGGTAGCGGGGACACCGGGGAGCTGTTTTTT
CASSPPGSGDTGELFF
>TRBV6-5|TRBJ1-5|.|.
TGTGCCAGCAGTTACTCCATCCCCCGGAGGGATCAGCCCCAGCATTTT
CASSYSIPRRDQPQHF
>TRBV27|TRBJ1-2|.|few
TGTGCCAGCAGTTTAAGAGGACAGTACTATGGCTACACCTTC
CASSLRGQYYGYTF
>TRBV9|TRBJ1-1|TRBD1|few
TGTGCCAGCAGCGGGGGACAGGGGGCTTTTGGAGCTTTCTTT
CASSGGQGAFGAFF
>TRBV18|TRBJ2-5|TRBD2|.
TGTGCCAGCTCACCCATACAGGTGCGGGAGGAGACCCAGTACTTC
CASSPIQVREETQYF
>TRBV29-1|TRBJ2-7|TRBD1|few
TGCAGCGTTGAAGAGGGACAGGAGCAGTACTTC
CSVEEGQEQYF
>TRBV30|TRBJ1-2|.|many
TGTGCCTGGGCCGGGGCGGGGGGGGGCTACACCTTC
CAWAGAGGGYTF
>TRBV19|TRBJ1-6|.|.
TGTGCCAGTAGTCGCCAGGGGATGTCACCCCTCCACTTT
CASSRQGMSPLHF
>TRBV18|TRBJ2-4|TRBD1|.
TGTGCCAGCTCTTCCGACAGGGCGACCAAAAACATTCAGTACTTC
CASSSDRATKNIQYF
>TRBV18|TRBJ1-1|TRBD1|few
TGTGCCAGCTCATCATACCAGGGGGACGGCACTGAAGCTTTCTTT
CASSSYQGDGTEAFF
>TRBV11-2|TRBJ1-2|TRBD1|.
TGTGCCAGCAGCCCTACCGGACAGGGGGGAGGCTACACCTTC
CASSPTGQGGGYTF
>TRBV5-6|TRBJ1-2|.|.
TGTGCCAGCAGCCCTAACAGGGTGCATCTCGGGGGCTACACCTTC
CASSPNRVHLGGYTF
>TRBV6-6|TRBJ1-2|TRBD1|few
TGTGCCAGCAGCCTGACAGGGGTGGGCTATGGCTACACCTTC
CASSLTGVGYGYTF
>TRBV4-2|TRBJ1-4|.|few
TGTGCCAGCAGCCAAGAAGAGATAGCAGATGAAAAACTGTTTTTT
CASSQEEIADEKLFF
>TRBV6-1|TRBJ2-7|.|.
TGTGCCAGCAGTGAAGGGCGGGGCTCTACCTACGAGCAGTACTTC
CASSEGRGSTYEQYF
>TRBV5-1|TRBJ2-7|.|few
TGCGCCAGCAGCTTGGATGGCCCAGGGGTCGAGCAGTACTTC
CASSLDGPGVEQYF
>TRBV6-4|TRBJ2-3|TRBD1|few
TGTGCCAGCAGTGCAGACAGGGGGATCGATACGCAGTATTTT
CASSADRGIDTQYF
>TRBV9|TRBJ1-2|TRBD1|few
TGTGCCAGCAGCGTAGGGCAGGGGGATGGCTACACCTTC
CASSVGQGDGYTF
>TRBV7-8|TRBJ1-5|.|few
TGTGCCAGCAGCGTCCGGGACACCATGGGACAGCCCCAGCATTTT
CASSVRDTMGQPQHF
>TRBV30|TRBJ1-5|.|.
TGTGCCTGGAGTGGTGGGGCGATCCAGCCCCAGCATTTT
CAWSGGAIQPQHF
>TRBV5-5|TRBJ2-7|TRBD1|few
TGTGCCAGCAGCTGGACCGGGACAGGGATATACGAGCAGTACTTC
CASSWTGTGIYEQYF
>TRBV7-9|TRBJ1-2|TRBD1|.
TGTGCCAGCAGCTTACGGACAGGGAACAACTATGGCTACACCTTC
CASSLRTGNNYGYTF
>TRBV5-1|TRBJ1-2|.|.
TGCGCCAGCAGCTTGGTAGGGCAGGGTCGTGGCTACACCTTC
CASSLVGQGRGYTF
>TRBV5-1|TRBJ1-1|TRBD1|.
TGCGCCAGCAGCTGGACAGGGGACACTGAAGCTTTCTTT
CASSWTGDTEAFF
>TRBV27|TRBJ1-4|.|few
TGTGCCAGCAGGTTAGCCAATCGAGTTGAAAAACTGTTTTTT
CASRLANRVEKLFF
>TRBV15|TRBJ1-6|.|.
TGTGCCACCAGCAGAGGGGGCACGGATTCACCCCTCCACTTT
CATSRGGTDSPLHF
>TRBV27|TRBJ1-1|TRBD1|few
TGTGCCAGCAGAGGACAGGGTGGGGTGAACACTGAAGCTTTCTTT
CASRGQGGVNTEAFF
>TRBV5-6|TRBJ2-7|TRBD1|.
TGTGCCAGCAGCTTGGGGACAGGGTTCTACGAGCAGTACTTC
CASSLGTGFYEQYF
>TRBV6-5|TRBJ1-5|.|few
TGTGCCAGCAGTTACGCGGCGGGGAACAATCAGCCCCAGCATTTT
CASSYAAGNNQPQHF
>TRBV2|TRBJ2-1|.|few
TGTGCCAGCAGTGAAGGTGGAGGAGGCCGATGGAATGAGCAGTTCTTC
CASSEGGGGRWNEQFF
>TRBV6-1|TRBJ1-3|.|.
TGTGCCAGCAGTGTAACAGGGTCTGGAAACACCATATATTTT
CASSVTGSGNTIYF
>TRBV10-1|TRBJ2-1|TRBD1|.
TGCGCCAGCAGTTACCGGGACAGGGCTACGTTCTTC
CASSYRDRATFF